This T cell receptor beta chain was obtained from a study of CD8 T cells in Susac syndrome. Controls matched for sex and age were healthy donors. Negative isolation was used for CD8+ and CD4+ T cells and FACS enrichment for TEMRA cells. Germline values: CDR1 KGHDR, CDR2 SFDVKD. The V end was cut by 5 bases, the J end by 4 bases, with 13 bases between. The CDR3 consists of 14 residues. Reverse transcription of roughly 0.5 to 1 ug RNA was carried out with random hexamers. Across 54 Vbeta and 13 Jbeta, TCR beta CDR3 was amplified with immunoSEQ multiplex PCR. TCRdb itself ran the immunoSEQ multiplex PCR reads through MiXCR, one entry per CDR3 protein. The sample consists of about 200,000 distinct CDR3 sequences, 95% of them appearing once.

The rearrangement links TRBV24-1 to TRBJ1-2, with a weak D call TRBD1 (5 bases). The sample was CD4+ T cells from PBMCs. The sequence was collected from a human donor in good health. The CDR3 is CATSGGSRSYGYTF. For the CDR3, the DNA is TGTGCCACCAGTGGGGGGAGCAGGAGCTATGGCTACACCTTC.